Each of the 5 T cell receptor beta chains below was sequenced from the same sample in a study of blood T cell repertoires in COVID-19 (dated by TCRdb to the early 2020s). The library was generated by the immunoSEQ multiplex PCR assay. TCRdb carries this immuneACCESS record with in-frame sequences only. Its versions omit some clonotypes, under half of them owing to an unresolved V gene in the studies checked, with the rest unexplained. In this sample the table shows about 190,000 clones, 80% of which occur a single time. The top ten clonotypes cover 6.9% of the sample. Material for sequencing was peripheral blood. These receptors were collected from a man aged 55 to 70 with acute or convalescent COVID-19.

The chain uses TRBV6-2 or TRBV6-3 and TRBJ2-7; 12 nucleotides agree with TRBD2. Trimming took 6 bases from V and 0 from J; bases not matched to a gene: 12. Germline V gene data show CDR1 as MNHEY and CDR2 as SVGEGT. There are 18 residues in the CDR3. The CDR3 DNA is TGTGCCAGCAGCTCGTTCCTAACTAGCGGGGGGAGCTCCTACGAGCAGTACTTC. This sequence encodes CASSSFLTSGGSSYEQYF.

The chain couples TRBV9 to TRBJ2-7; D may be TRBD2 (6 bases). Trimming cost V 4 bases and J 1 base, with 15 bases left between them. Germline V CDR1 and CDR2: SGDLS, YYNGEE. The CDR3 length is 15 residues. CDR3 region: CASSHGTHPSYEQYF. The CDR3 DNA is TGTGCCAGCAGCCACGGGACTCACCCATCCTACGAGCAGTACTTC.

The genes are TRBV27 and TRBJ2-7, with 8 bases identical to TRBD1. The CDR3 contains 14 residues. The J segment lost 3 bases and the V segment lost 8 bases, leaving 9 bases of the junction unmatched. The germline CDR1 and CDR2 sequences are MNHEY and SMNVEV (reference sequence). The DNA of the CDR3 is TGTGCCAGCTCTCGACCGGGACAGGACTACGAGCAGTACTTC. Translation: CASSRPGQDYEQYF.

V and J are TRBV5-6 and TRBJ1-5; 9 bases line up with TRBD1. Germline trimming cut 4 bases from V and 4 bases from J; bases unmatched to any gene: 6. CDR3 length equals 15 residues. The germline V gene has CDR1 SGHDT and CDR2 YYEEEE. DNA for the CDR3: TGTGCCAGCAGCGTCGGGACAGGGAAAAATCAGCCCCAGCATTTT. Protein product: CASSVGTGKNQPQHF. Variable domain in full (rest from reference TRBV5-6 and TRBJ1-5): DAGVTQSPTHLIKTRGQQVTLRCSPKSGHDTVSWYQQALGQGPQFIFQYYEEEERQRGNFPDRFSGHQFPNYSSELNVNALLLGDSALYLCASSVGTGKNQPQHFGDGTRLSIL.

This clone was counted once. V usage is TRBV18 and J usage is TRBJ1-2, with 7 bases that match TRBD1. The CDR3 runs 12 residues. Germline V gives CDR1 KGHSH, CDR2 LQKENI. Trimming at V came to 5 bases and at J to 8 bases, leaving 5 bases not matched to a gene. The CDR3 DNA sequence: TGTGCCAGCTCAGAGGACAGGCACGGCTACACCTTC. Protein: CASSEDRHGYTF.